A selection of T cell receptor beta chains follows, all from one sample in a study of blood T cell repertoires in COVID-19. Method: immunoSEQ multiplex PCR; TCRdb's copy keeps in-frame clones and lacks some. This sample has around 250,000 clones, with roughly 82% found just once. The sequencing sample was made of peripheral blood. The origin of the receptors is a man older than 75 with acute or convalescent COVID-19. The CDR3 runs from the conserved cysteine through the conserved F or W. Fields, in order: clone size, D gene, J gene, V gene, CDR3 protein, CDR3 DNA. A D gene is named only where the DNA matches it firmly. Expanded clones are given a class, and other clones once, few, many or no size at all.

size: NA
D: NA
J: TRBJ2-7
V: TRBV5-4
CDR3: CASSLDRGWQYF
DNA: TGTGCCAGCAGCTTGGATCGGGGGTGGCAGTACTTC

size: NA
D: NA
J: TRBJ1-1
V: TRBV29-1
CDR3: CSVAFRLNTEAFF
DNA: TGCAGCGTTGCGTTTCGGTTGAACACTGAAGCTTTCTTT

size: NA
D: NA
J: TRBJ1-5
V: TRBV5-6
CDR3: CASSLDMQGSQPQHF
DNA: TGTGCCAGCAGCTTGGATATGCAGGGGAGTCAGCCCCAGCATTTT

size: few
D: NA
J: TRBJ1-1
V: TRBV18
CDR3: CASSPRSRQDVAEAFF
DNA: TGTGCCAGCTCACCCAGAAGTAGACAGGATGTGGCTGAAGCTTTCTTT

size: NA
D: NA
J: TRBJ2-5
V: TRBV29-1
CDR3: CSVGGLETQYF
DNA: TGCAGCGTTGGGGGACTGGAGACCCAGTACTTC

size: NA
D: NA
J: TRBJ1-2
V: TRBV7-2
CDR3: CASSSRANYGYTF
DNA: TGTGCCAGCAGTTCCCGGGCTAACTATGGCTACACCTTC

size: NA
D: TRBD1
J: TRBJ2-1
V: TRBV25-1
CDR3: CASSGGQYNEQFF
DNA: TGTGCCAGCAGTGGGGGACAGTACAATGAGCAGTTCTTC

size: NA
D: TRBD1
J: TRBJ1-5
V: TRBV28
CDR3: CASSPGQGPNQPQHF
DNA: TGTGCCAGCAGTCCGGGACAGGGCCCGAATCAGCCCCAGCATTTT

size: NA
D: NA
J: TRBJ2-1
V: TRBV5-4
CDR3: CASSFAARSYNEQFF
DNA: TGTGCCAGCAGCTTTGCCGCGCGCTCCTACAATGAGCAGTTCTTC

size: many
D: NA
J: TRBJ1-1
V: TRBV29-1
CDR3: CSVVLGVNTEAFF
DNA: TGCAGCGTTGTATTAGGGGTGAACACTGAAGCTTTCTTT

size: NA
D: TRBD1
J: TRBJ1-2
V: TRBV28
CDR3: CASSGGVWGYTF
DNA: TGTGCCAGCTCAGGGGGCGTTTGGGGCTACACCTTC

size: NA
D: NA
J: TRBJ1-1
V: TRBV5-6
CDR3: CASSSRGPGGEAFF
DNA: TGTGCCAGCAGCTCGCGGGGTCCCGGAGGTGAAGCTTTCTTT

size: NA
D: TRBD2
J: TRBJ2-5
V: TRBV28
CDR3: CASSLSGSETQYF
DNA: TGTGCCAGCAGTCTTAGCGGGAGTGAGACCCAGTACTTC

size: NA
D: NA
J: TRBJ2-3
V: TRBV9
CDR3: CASSANTFTDTQYF
DNA: TGTGCCAGCAGCGCGAACACCTTCACAGATACGCAGTATTTT

size: NA
D: NA
J: TRBJ2-1
V: TRBV9
CDR3: CASSPTFNEQFF
DNA: TGTGCCAGCAGCCCTACGTTTAATGAGCAGTTCTTC

size: NA
D: TRBD1
J: TRBJ2-7
V: TRBV6-5
CDR3: CASSSGRGTNEQYF
DNA: TGTGCCAGCAGTTCGGGCAGGGGGACCAACGAGCAGTACTTC

size: NA
D: NA
J: TRBJ2-5
V: TRBV6-2/TRBV6-3
CDR3: CASSLGKGAWETQYF
DNA: TGTGCCAGCAGTCTTGGAAAAGGGGCTTGGGAGACCCAGTACTTC

size: NA
D: NA
J: TRBJ2-3
V: TRBV4-2
CDR3: CASSQGRTAGTDTQYF
DNA: TGTGCCAGCAGCCAAGGCAGGACTGCTGGCACAGATACGCAGTATTTT

size: NA
D: NA
J: TRBJ1-5
V: TRBV5-1
CDR3: CASSLDGAGQPQHF
DNA: TGCGCCAGCAGCTTGGATGGGGCAGGTCAGCCCCAGCATTTT

size: NA
D: NA
J: TRBJ2-5
V: TRBV18
CDR3: CASSPAPGEETQYF
DNA: TGTGCCAGCTCACCAGCCCCAGGGGAAGAGACCCAGTACTTC

size: NA
D: NA
J: TRBJ1-5
V: TRBV21-1
CDR3: CATEHSGTGPNQPQHF
DNA: TGTGCCACCGAGCACTCAGGGACAGGGCCCAATCAGCCCCAGCATTTT

size: NA
D: TRBD1
J: TRBJ2-7
V: TRBV7-9
CDR3: CASSPDRYEQYF
DNA: TGTGCCAGCAGCCCGGACAGGTACGAGCAGTACTTC

size: NA
D: NA
J: TRBJ2-2
V: TRBV9
CDR3: CASSVGQGNTGELFF
DNA: TGTGCCAGCAGCGTAGGGCAGGGTAACACCGGGGAGCTGTTTTTT

size: NA
D: NA
J: TRBJ1-6
V: TRBV5-1
CDR3: CASSLAPGGNSPLHF
DNA: TGCGCCAGCAGCTTGGCCCCGGGAGGTAATTCACCCCTCCACTTT

size: NA
D: NA
J: TRBJ1-6
V: TRBV7-8
CDR3: CASREAGHNSPLHF
DNA: TGTGCCAGCCGTGAGGCAGGGCACAATTCACCCCTCCACTTT

size: NA
D: TRBD2
J: TRBJ2-7
V: TRBV3-1/TRBV3-2
CDR3: CASSPGTSGGEQYF
DNA: TGTGCCAGCAGCCCAGGGACTAGCGGGGGAGAGCAGTACTTC

size: NA
D: NA
J: TRBJ1-6
V: TRBV6-5
CDR3: CASSYSVVAGNSPLHF
DNA: TGTGCCAGCAGTTACTCGGTTGTTGCAGGCAATTCACCCCTCCACTTT

size: once
D: TRBD2
J: TRBJ2-7
V: TRBV6-5
CDR3: CASSRGVEEQYF
DNA: TGTGCCAGCTCGCGGGGGGTAGAGGAGCAGTACTTC

size: NA
D: TRBD2
J: TRBJ2-3
V: TRBV5-1
CDR3: CASSLAGASTDTQYF
DNA: TGCGCCAGCAGCTTAGCGGGAGCAAGCACAGATACGCAGTATTTT